The present entry profiles one T cell receptor beta chain with its context. Its target antigen remains unknown. The sample holds no much larger clone one base away, and base qualities are not on file. The sample originates from a study of chemoradiotherapy in HPV16-positive cancers (dated by TCRdb to 2021 to 2024). Regarding the study in general: Using functional T-cell assays on cells from two HPV16-positive patients, the researchers defined candidate HPV-specific T-cell clones and common TCR motifs. The study asked whether T-cell immunity to the HPV oncoproteins E6 and E7 changes during chemoradiotherapy and whether this immunity affects survival. TCR repertoires from over 75 patients with HPV-related cancers were then used to track the candidate HPV-specific TCRs and motifs.

The germline V gene (reference sequence) specifies SEHNR as CDR1 and FQNEAQ as CDR2. V lost 4 bases and J lost 0 bases; the stretch between them is 6 bases long. Its CDR3 holds 14 amino acids, cysteine through phenylalanine. The retained sequence is limited to the CDR3, 42 bases, with the frame set at the first base. Repertoires were sampled repeatedly over the course of chemoradiotherapy so that clonal expansion in the tumor microenvironment could be followed. The library relied on the immunoSEQ multiplex PCR assay. TCRdb's version of the immuneACCESS table is confined to in-frame rearrangements and falls short of the full clone set. An unresolved V gene accounts for under half of the shortfall where checked; the remainder is of unknown origin. The sample records 20,000 to 25,000 clones, approximately 92% of which are singletons. The ten largest clonotypes hold about a sixth of the sample. Study-wide findings and limitations: The functional definition of HPV-specific T cells came from only a couple of HPV16-positive patients, and the survival association was reported for HPV16-positive patients. Improved recurrence-free survival in HPV16-positive patients was associated with expansion of HPV-responsive T cells during chemoradiotherapy. Expansion of candidate HPV-specific clones and E7-related TCR motifs was observed in the tumor microenvironment during treatment, whereas no such expansion was observed for non-HPV-specific T cells.

The sample was blood, taken from a patient who underwent chemoradiotherapy. This receptor was taken from a human donor with HPV-associated anogenital cancer. The chain is encoded by TRBV7-9 joined to TRBJ1-4, with no D gene named confidently. The DNA is as follows: TGTGCCAGCAGCTACCTCGCAACTAATGAAAAACTGTTTTTT. Translated, this gives CASSYLATNEKLFF.